The 21 T cell receptor beta chains in this list originate from one sample, sequenced in a study of Tregs in tolerant kidney transplant recipients (dated by TCRdb to between 2017 and 2020). This specimen's time point label, interpreted: blood sample drawn before combined kidney and bone marrow transplant. Libraries came from the immunoSEQ multiplex PCR assay. TCRdb stores this immuneACCESS table with in-frame sequences only. Part of the clones is absent; in the studies checked, under half of the shortfall reflects unresolved V genes, and no reason is known for the rest. This sample's records show about 52,000 clones. The ten largest account for about 0.82% of the sample. The material was CD4+ T cells from blood, obtained before the transplant. The receptor source for this set is a human donor who received a combined kidney and bone marrow transplant.

With regard to this clone: From the germline J gene comes the end of the CDR3, since the read stops 3 residues before it. The chain employs TRBV5-1 and TRBJ2-2; 10 positions agree with TRBD1. This CDR3 has 19 amino acids. With V trimmed by 4 bases and J by 6 bases, 18 bases remained unmatched. Germline V lookup: CDR1 SGHRS, CDR2 YFSETQ. CDR3 sequence reads: CASSLVPPSGTGAAGELFF. The DNA read from the CDR3 is TGCGCCAGCAGCCTCGTGCCCCCGTCCGGGACAGGGGCGGCCGGGGAG.

As regards this clone: The CDR3 end lies 3 residues beyond the end of the read and is filled in from the germline J gene. The rearrangement uses TRBV7-2 and TRBJ2-3, with no clear D. The V gene's germline CDR1 is SGHTA and CDR2 FQGNSA. Trimming took off 4 bases at V and 2 bases at J, with 7 bases between the two ends. This CDR3 spans 13 amino acids. CDR3: CASSSTPTDTQYF. The sequenced part of the CDR3 DNA is TGTGCCAGCAGCTCCACTCCCACAGATACG.

CDR3: CASSMNRAGELFF. CDR3 DNA, as far as it was read: TGTGCCAGTAGTATGAATCGGGCCGGGGAG. The chain links TRBV19 to TRBJ2-2; D is unclear. The read gets to within 3 residues of the CDR3 end, and the germline J gene fills in the rest. Trimming stripped 3 bases from V and 6 bases from J, with 8 bases between. The germline V gene has CDR1 LNHDA and CDR2 SQIVND (reference sequence). The CDR3 extends over 13 amino acids.

In regard to this clone: The CDR3 extends 3 residues past the end of the read, so its final part is completed from the germline J gene. The V and J genes are TRBV20-1 and TRBJ2-1; TRBD2 matches at 11 bases. The CDR3 is 15 residues long. Losses at the gene ends were 6 bases for V and 0 bases for J; bases not matched to a gene: 4. Germline V gene data show CDR1 as DFQATT and CDR2 as SNEGSKA (reference sequence). CDR3 amino acids: CSATSGEFSYNEQFF. The sequenced part of the CDR3 DNA is TGCAGTGCGACTAGCGGGGAGTTCTCCTACAATGAG.

Concerning this clone itself: The read ends 3 residues before the CDR3 terminus; that terminus is restored from the germline J gene. This CDR3 is also generated by other DNA sequences in the sample. This chain links TRBV7-9 with TRBJ1-1; D ambiguous. Germline CDR1 reads SEHNR; CDR2 reads FQNEAQ (reference sequence). V was clipped by 5 bases and J by 1 base, with 8 bases between them. This CDR3 comprises 13 residues. The CDR3 is CASSLTGNTEAFF. Incomplete CDR3 DNA: TGTGCCAGCAGCCTCACGGGGAACACTGAA.

Concerning this clone itself: The CDR3 extends 3 residues past the end of the read, so its final part is completed from the germline J gene. The genes are TRBV7-2 and TRBJ2-7; possible D gene TRBD1, 6 bases. CDR3 length equals 14 residues. Trimming pared 1 base from V and 6 bases from J, leaving 13 bases between. Germline V gives CDR1 SGHTA, CDR2 FQGNSA. This CDR3 is CASSLDRTDGEQYF. CDR3 DNA (partial): TGTGCCAGCAGCTTAGACCGGACAGATGGCGAG.

Comment on this clone: The read ends 3 residues early relative to the CDR3; the germline J gene fills the gap. The chain is built from TRBV7-9 and TRBJ1-2; D might be TRBD1 (5 bases). This CDR3 has 13 residues. Germline-derived CDR1 and CDR2 are SEHNR and FQNEAQ (reference sequence). Trimming shortened V by 3 bases and J by 7 bases, and 12 bases separated the two germline ends. Partial CDR3 DNA: TGTGCCAGCAGCTTTGAGGGGAAAGGTGGC. The encoded protein is CASSFEGKGG. The whole CDR3 reads CASSFEGKGGYTF.

With respect to this clone: Sequencing ends 3 residues short of the CDR3 end; the germline J gene provides the rest. The chain recombines TRBV5-4 with TRBJ2-7; 8 bases are shared with TRBD2. J was trimmed by 2 bases and V by 6 bases; bases with no gene match: 13. The CDR3 is made up of 16 amino acids. The germline CDR1 and CDR2 sequences are SGHNT and YYREEE (reference sequence). The CDR3 bases that were read are TGTGCCAGCACCCCGGGGGGTAGCGGGGTCCCCTACGAG. Translated, it gives CASTPGGSGVPYE. The full-length CDR3 reads as CASTPGGSGVPYEQYF.

The CDR3 DNA, read in part, is TGTGCCAGCAGCCACCAGGGCGGTACGCCTGAA. Translated: CASSHQGGTPE. The CDR3 as a whole reads CASSHQGGTPEAFF. The chain is built from TRBV14 and TRBJ1-1; tentatively, D is TRBD1 (5 bases). The read ends 3 residues early relative to the CDR3; the germline J gene fills the gap. V dropped 3 bases and J dropped 6 bases, with 14 bases sitting between them. The germline gives CDR1 SGHDN, CDR2 FVKESK. The CDR3 has 14 amino acids.

About this clone: From the germline J gene comes the end of the CDR3, since the read stops 3 residues before it. The chain recombines TRBV18 with TRBJ2-1, with a weak D call TRBD2 (5 bases). V shed 4 bases and J shed 5 bases, with 9 bases lying between them. CDR1 and CDR2 from the germline V gene are KGHSH and LQKENI. The CDR3 has 13 amino acids. The CDR3 spells CASSLLENNEQFF. Partial CDR3 DNA: TGTGCCAGCTCACTACTAGAGAACAATGAG.

With respect to this clone: The read comes to an end 3 residues before the CDR3 does, leaving the germline J gene to fill in the end. The chain joins TRBV18 to TRBJ1-1; 7 nucleotides agree with TRBD1. This CDR3 contains 16 residues. Per the germline V gene, CDR1 is KGHSH and CDR2 is LQKENI. The junction had 7 bases not matched to a gene; V was cut back by 3 bases and J by 0 bases. The DNA read from the CDR3 is TGTGCCAGCTCACCCCAGGGGGGAGGGATGAACACTGAA. Amino acid sequence: CASSPQGGGMNTE. The CDR3 in full is CASSPQGGGMNTEAFF.

Comments on this clone: The read halts 3 residues ahead of the CDR3 end, with the missing end drawn from the germline J gene. The chain recombines TRBV20-1 with TRBJ2-7; TRBD1 might be the D (6 bases). Trimming took 1 base from V and 3 from J, leaving 19 bases between them. This CDR3 spans 16 amino acids. CDR1 is DFQATT and CDR2 is SNEGSKA in the germline V gene (reference sequence). The CDR3 reads CSARGRLGVRGYEQYF. The sequenced part of the CDR3 DNA is TGCAGTGCTAGAGGGCGTCTAGGAGTCAGGGGCTACGAG.

With respect to this clone: The read terminates 3 residues ahead of where the CDR3 ends, so the germline J gene completes it. V usage is TRBV5-4 and J usage is TRBJ2-5; TRBD2 matches 9 bases. The CDR3 totals 16 residues. Germline-derived CDR1 and CDR2 are SGHNT and YYREEE (reference sequence). The ends lost 0 bases at V and 3 bases at J; junction bases unmatched: 6. CDR3 loop: CASSLGGRALKETQYF. The part of the CDR3 DNA that was read is TGTGCCAGCAGCTTGGGCGGGAGGGCCTTGAAAGAGACC.

Concerning this clone itself: The observed sequence ends 3 residues before the CDR3 terminus, with the missing tail filled in from the germline J gene. The rearrangement uses TRBV2 and TRBJ2-5; D might be TRBD1 (5 bases). The germline gives CDR1 SNHLY, CDR2 FYNNEI. This CDR3 region has 15 residues. The V end lost 5 bases, the J end lost 4 bases, and 17 bases lay between the germline ends. The CDR3 spells CASSRRSPQGETQYF. The DNA read from the CDR3 is TGTGCCAGCAGTAGGCGGTCCCCCCAGGGAGAGACC. The full variable domain, rest sourced from reference TRBV2 and TRBJ2-5, is EPEVTQTPSHQVTQMGQEVILRCVPISNHLYFYWYRQILGQKVEFLVSFYNNEISEKSEIFDDQFSVERPDGSNFTLKIRSTKLEDSAMYFCASSRRSPQGETQYFGPGTRLLVL.

On this clone itself: The sequenced fragment ends 3 residues before the CDR3 boundary, so the rest is inferred from the germline J gene. V and J are TRBV19 and TRBJ1-1; D not certain. This CDR3 region has 13 residues. V lost 3 bases to trimming and J lost 0 bases, with 5 bases between them. Germline V gives CDR1 LNHDA, CDR2 SQIVND (reference sequence). This chain's CDR3 is CASSIKVNTEAFF. The DNA read from the CDR3 is TGTGCCAGTAGTATTAAGGTGAACACTGAA.

As regards this clone: The read halts 3 residues ahead of the CDR3 end, with the missing end drawn from the germline J gene. This rearrangement joins TRBV7-9 to TRBJ1-2; D not certain. Germline-derived CDR1 and CDR2 are SEHNR and FQNEAQ (reference sequence). Trimming stripped 2 bases from V and 4 bases from J, with 8 bases between. CDR3 length: 13 amino acids. The part of the CDR3 DNA that was read is TGTGCCAGCAGCTTATACAGCAGCTATGGC. Its protein is CASSLYSSYG. In full, the CDR3 is CASSLYSSYGYTF. Complete variable domain (other parts from reference TRBV7-9 and TRBJ1-2): DTGVSQNPRHKITKRGQNVTFRCDPISEHNRLYWYRQTLGQGPEFLTYFQNEAQLEKSRLLSDRFSAERPKGSFSTLEIQRTEQGDSAMYLCASSLYSSYGYTFGSGTRLTVV.

Comments on this clone: The read falls 3 residues short of the CDR3 end, and the missing part is taken from the germline J gene. V gene TRBV20-1 combines with J gene TRBJ1-6, with a tentative D call TRBD1 (5 bases). The CDR3 consists of 14 residues. The V end lost 5 bases, the J end lost 8 bases, and 16 bases lay between the germline ends. Germline values: CDR1 DFQATT, CDR2 SNEGSKA (reference sequence). CDR3 sequence: CSAHPRGAHSPLHF. The sequenced part of the CDR3 DNA is TGCAGTGCTCACCCCCGTGGGGCGCATTCACCC.

For this clone: Read coverage stops 3 residues before the CDR3 terminus; the germline J gene supplies the remainder. The rearrangement links TRBV19 to TRBJ1-5; 10 nucleotides align to TRBD1. V lost 5 bases, J lost 2 bases, and 3 bases stayed unmatched. The CDR3 loop spans 15 amino acids. Germline CDR1 LNHDA, CDR2 SQIVND (reference sequence). CDR3 loop: CASSGGTGGNQPQHF. The CDR3 bases that were read are TGTGCCAGTAGTGGGGGGACAGGGGGCAATCAGCCC.

Details on this clone: The read is 3 residues too short to cover the CDR3 end, so that end is filled in from the germline J gene. The V and J genes are TRBV19 and TRBJ1-5, with D uncertain. The CDR3 runs 20 residues. Germline V gene sequence: CDR1 LNHDA, CDR2 SQIVND (reference sequence). Deletions cut 3 bases from V and 0 bases from J, with 24 bases between. The DNA read from the CDR3 is TGTGCCAGTAGTATCCCCCCGAGAGGTCATCCTTTTTATAGCAATCAGCCC. Translated: CASSIPPRGHPFYSNQP. The complete CDR3 reads CASSIPPRGHPFYSNQPQHF.

In regard to this clone: The sequenced fragment ends 3 residues before the CDR3 boundary, so the rest is inferred from the germline J gene. The chain has TRBV6-1 and TRBJ1-6; D might be TRBD1 (6 bases). This CDR3 has 16 amino acids. With 8 bases removed from V and 0 bases from J, the gap between germline ends came to 14 bases. The germline V gene encodes CDR1 MNHNS and CDR2 SASEGT. CDR3 DNA (partial): TGTGCCAGCCGTGGGACACGGAGCTCCTATAATTCACCC. Translated, it gives CASRGTRSSYNSP. The entire CDR3 sequence reads CASRGTRSSYNSPLHF.

As concerns this clone: The read ends 3 residues before the CDR3 terminus; that terminus is restored from the germline J gene. The chain carries TRBV14 and TRBJ2-3, with D perhaps TRBD2 (6 bases). Germline CDR1 and CDR2: SGHDN and FVKESK. V lost 4 bases to trimming and J lost 2 bases, with 13 bases between them. The length of the CDR3 is 15 residues. The part of the CDR3 DNA that was read is TGTGCCAGCAGCCTTAGCGGAATAAACACAGATACG. This codes for CASSLSGINTDT. The whole CDR3 protein is CASSLSGINTDTQYF.